The clone carrying this TCR beta chain was counted only a few times. This record belongs to a study of neurological immune-mediated disorders. Time point noted: longitudinal time-point 1 (baseline). The V end lost 2 bases, the J end lost 4 bases, and 9 bases lay between the germline ends. Per germline, CDR1 MNHEY and CDR2 SVGEGT. CDR3 size: 14 residues. By 5'RACE with 10-nucleotide random UMIs, the cDNA was made. Over 190 million TCR-beta sequences, together covering 15-18 subjects, were produced by every individual sequencing run that was carried out. In TCRdb, the 5' RACE reads were re-called with MiXCR into one record per CDR3 protein. This sample has roughly 75,000 distinct CDR3 sequences, with roughly an eighth found just once.

The sequenced sample consisted of PBMCs. This chain joins TRBV6-2 or TRBV6-3 and TRBJ1-5, with a tentative D call TRBD1 (6 bases). The TCR comes from a female donor with HTLV-1-associated myelopathy (HAM/TSP). The CDR3 sequence: CASSYNGQNQPQHF. DNA of the CDR3: TGTGCCAGCAGTTACAACGGACAGAATCAGCCCCAGCATTTT.